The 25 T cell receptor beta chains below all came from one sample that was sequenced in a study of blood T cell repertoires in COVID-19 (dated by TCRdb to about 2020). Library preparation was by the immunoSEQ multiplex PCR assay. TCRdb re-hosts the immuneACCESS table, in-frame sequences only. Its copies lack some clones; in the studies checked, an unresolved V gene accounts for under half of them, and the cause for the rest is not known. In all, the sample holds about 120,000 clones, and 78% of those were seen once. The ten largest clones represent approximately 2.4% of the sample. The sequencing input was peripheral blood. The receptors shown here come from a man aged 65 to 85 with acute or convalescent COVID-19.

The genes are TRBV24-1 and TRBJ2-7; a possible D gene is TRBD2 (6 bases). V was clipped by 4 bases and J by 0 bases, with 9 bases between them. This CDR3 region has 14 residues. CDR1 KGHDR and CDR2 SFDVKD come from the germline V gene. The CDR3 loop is CATSEAGISYEQYF. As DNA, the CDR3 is TGTGCCACCAGTGAGGCGGGAATCTCCTACGAGCAGTACTTC.

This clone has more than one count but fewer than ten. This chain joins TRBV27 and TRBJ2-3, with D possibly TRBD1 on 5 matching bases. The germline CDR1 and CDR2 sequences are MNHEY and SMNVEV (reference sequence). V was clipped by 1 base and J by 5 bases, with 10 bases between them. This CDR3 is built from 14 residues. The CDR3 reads CASSLYGAGDTQYF. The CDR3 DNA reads TGTGCCAGCAGTTTATATGGGGCTGGAGATACGCAGTATTTT.

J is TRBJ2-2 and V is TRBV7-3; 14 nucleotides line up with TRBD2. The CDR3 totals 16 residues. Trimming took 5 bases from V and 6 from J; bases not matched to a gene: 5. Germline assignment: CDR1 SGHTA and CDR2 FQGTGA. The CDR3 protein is CASSPRGLAGAGELFF. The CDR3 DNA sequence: TGTGCCAGCAGCCCTAGGGGACTAGCGGGGGCCGGGGAGCTGTTTTTT.

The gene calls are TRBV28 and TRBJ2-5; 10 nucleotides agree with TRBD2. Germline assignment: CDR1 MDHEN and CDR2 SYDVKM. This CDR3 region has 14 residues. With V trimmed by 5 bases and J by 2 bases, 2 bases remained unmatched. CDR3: CASSSGGAQETQYF. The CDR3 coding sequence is TGTGCCAGCAGTAGCGGGGGGGCGCAAGAGACCCAGTACTTC.

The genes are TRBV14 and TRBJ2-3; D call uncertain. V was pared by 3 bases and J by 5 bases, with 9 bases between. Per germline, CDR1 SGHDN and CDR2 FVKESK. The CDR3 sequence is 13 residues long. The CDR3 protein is CASSHLTKDTQYF. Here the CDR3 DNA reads TGTGCCAGCAGCCACCTCACAAAAGATACGCAGTATTTT.

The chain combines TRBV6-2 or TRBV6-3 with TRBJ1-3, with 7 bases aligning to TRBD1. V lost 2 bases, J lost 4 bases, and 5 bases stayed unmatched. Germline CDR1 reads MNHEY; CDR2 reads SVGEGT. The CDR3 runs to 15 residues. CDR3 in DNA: TGTGCCAGCAGTTACGTAGGACAGGTCGGAAACACCATATATTTT. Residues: CASSYVGQVGNTIYF.

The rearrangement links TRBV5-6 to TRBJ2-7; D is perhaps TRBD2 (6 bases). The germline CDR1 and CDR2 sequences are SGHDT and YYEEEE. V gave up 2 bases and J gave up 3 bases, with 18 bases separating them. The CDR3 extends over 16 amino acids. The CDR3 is CASSFISGDTRYEQYF. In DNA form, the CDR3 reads TGTGCCAGCAGCTTTATTAGCGGCGACACCCGCTACGAGCAGTACTTC.

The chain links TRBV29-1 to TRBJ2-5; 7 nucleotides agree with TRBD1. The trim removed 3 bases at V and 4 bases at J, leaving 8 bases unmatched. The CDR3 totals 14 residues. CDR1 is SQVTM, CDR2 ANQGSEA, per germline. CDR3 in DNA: TGCAGCGTTGATTTCCAGGGGGTGTTAGAGACCCAGTACTTC. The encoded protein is CSVDFQGVLETQYF.

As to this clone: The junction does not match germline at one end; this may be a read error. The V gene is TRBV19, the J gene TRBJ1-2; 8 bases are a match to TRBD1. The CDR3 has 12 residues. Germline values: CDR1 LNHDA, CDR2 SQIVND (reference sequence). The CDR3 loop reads CASRRGTGLASF. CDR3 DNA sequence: TGTGCCAGTAGGCGTGGGACAGGCCTTGCGTCCTTC.

The CDR3 DNA is TGCGCCAGCAGTGACCCGAGGGAGCAGTACTTC. It codes for CASSDPREQYF. The genes are TRBV10-2 and TRBJ2-7; D not resolved. Germline V gives CDR1 WSHSY, CDR2 SAAADI. This CDR3 is 11 amino acids long. The V and J ends lost 3 bases and 7 bases respectively, with 7 bases between them.

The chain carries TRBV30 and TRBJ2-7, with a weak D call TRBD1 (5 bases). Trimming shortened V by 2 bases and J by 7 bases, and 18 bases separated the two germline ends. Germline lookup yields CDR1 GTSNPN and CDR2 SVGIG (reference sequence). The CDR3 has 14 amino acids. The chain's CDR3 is CAWSTGYLPREQYF. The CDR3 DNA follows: TGTGCCTGGAGTACAGGCTACCTTCCGCGGGAGCAGTACTTC.

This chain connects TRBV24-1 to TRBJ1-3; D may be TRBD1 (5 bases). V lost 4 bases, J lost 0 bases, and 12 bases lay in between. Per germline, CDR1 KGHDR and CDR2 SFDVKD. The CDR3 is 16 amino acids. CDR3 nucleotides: TGTGCCACCAGTGACCCGACAGACCCCTCTGGAAACACCATATATTTT. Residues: CATSDPTDPSGNTIYF.

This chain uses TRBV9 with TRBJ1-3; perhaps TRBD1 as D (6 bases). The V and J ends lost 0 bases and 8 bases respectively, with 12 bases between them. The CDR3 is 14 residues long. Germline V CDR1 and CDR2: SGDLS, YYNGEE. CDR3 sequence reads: CASSVATSGDTIYF. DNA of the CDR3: TGTGCCAGCAGCGTAGCAACCTCAGGGGACACCATATATTTT.

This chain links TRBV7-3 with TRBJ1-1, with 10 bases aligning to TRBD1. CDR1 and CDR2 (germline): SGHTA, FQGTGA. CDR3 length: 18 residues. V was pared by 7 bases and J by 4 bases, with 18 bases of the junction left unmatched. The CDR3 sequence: CASNTLSGTGVGGTEAFF. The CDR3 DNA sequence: TGTGCCAGCAACACCCTTTCCGGGACAGGGGTAGGGGGCACTGAAGCTTTCTTT.

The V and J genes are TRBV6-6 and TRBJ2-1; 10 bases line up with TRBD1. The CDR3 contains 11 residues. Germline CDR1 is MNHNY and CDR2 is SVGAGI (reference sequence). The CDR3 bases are TGTGCGCTTGGACAGGGGGATGAGCAGTTCTTC. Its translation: CALGQGDEQFF.

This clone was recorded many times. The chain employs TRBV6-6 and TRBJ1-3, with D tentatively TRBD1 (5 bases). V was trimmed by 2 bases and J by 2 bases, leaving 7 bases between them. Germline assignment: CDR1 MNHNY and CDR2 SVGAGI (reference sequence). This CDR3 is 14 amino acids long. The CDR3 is CASSYDRAGNTIYF. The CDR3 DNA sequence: TGTGCCAGCAGTTACGACAGAGCTGGAAACACCATATATTTT.

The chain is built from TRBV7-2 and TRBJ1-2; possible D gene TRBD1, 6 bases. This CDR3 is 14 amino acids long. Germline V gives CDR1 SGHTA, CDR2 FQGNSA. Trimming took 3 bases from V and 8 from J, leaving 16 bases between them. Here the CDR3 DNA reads TGTGCCAGCAGCTTCGCTGCACAGGGTTACGGCTACACCTTC. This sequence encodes CASSFAAQGYGYTF.

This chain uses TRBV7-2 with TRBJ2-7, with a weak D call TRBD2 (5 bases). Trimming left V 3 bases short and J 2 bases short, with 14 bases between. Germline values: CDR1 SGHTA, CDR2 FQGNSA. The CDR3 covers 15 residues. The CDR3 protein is CASSLDSTGPYEQYF. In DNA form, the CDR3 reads TGTGCCAGCAGCTTGGACTCGACGGGTCCCTACGAGCAGTACTTC.

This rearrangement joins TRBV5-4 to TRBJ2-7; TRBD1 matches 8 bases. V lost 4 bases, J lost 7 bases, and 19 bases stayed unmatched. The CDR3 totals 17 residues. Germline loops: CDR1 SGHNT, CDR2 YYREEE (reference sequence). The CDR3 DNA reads TGTGCCAGCAGCCCCCCAGGGACAGGATCCACCGCGGGGGAGCAGTACTTC. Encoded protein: CASSPPGTGSTAGEQYF.

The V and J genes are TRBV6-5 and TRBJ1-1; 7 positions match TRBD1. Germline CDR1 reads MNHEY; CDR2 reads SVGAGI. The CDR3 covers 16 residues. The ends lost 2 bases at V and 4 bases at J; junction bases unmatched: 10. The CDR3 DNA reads TGTGCCAGCAGTTACCTGGGACAGAAGTTCGTCACTGAAGCTTTCTTT. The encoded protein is CASSYLGQKFVTEAFF.

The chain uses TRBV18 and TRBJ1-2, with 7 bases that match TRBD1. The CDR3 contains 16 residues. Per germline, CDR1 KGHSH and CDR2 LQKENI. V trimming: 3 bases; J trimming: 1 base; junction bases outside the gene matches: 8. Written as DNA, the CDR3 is TGTGCCAGCTCACCGAGATGGGACAGCAGTAACTATGGCTACACCTTC. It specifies CASSPRWDSSNYGYTF. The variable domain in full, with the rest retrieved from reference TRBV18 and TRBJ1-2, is NAGVMQNPRHLVRRRGQEARLRCSPMKGHSHVYWYRQLPEEGLKFMVYLQKENIIDESGMPKERFSAEFPKEGPSILRIQQVVRGDSAAYFCASSPRWDSSNYGYTFGSGTRLTVV.

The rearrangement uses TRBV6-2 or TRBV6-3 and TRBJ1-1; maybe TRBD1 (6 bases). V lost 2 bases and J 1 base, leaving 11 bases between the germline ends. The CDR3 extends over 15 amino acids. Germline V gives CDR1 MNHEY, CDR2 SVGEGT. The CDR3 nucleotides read TGTGCCAGCAGTTACGACAGGCCGTCGAACACTGAAGCTTTCTTT. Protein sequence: CASSYDRPSNTEAFF.

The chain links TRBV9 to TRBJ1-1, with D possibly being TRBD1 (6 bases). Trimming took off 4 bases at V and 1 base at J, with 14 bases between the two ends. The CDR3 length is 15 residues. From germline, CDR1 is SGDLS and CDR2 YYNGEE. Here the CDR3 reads CASSSYREGNTEAFF. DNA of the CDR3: TGTGCCAGCAGCTCATACAGGGAAGGGAACACTGAAGCTTTCTTT.

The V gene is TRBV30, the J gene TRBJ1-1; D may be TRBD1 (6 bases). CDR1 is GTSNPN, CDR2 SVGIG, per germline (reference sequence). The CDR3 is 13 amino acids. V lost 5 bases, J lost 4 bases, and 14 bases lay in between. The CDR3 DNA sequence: TGTGCCTGGGAGGTGGGGGCGGGCACTGAAGCTTTCTTT. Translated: CAWEVGAGTEAFF.

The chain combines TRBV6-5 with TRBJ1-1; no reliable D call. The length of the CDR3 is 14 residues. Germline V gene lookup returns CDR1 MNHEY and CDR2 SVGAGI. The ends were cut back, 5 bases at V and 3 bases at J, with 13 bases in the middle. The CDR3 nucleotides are TGTGCCAGCAGTCGTTCCCCAGGCTACACTGAAGCTTTCTTT. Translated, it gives CASSRSPGYTEAFF.